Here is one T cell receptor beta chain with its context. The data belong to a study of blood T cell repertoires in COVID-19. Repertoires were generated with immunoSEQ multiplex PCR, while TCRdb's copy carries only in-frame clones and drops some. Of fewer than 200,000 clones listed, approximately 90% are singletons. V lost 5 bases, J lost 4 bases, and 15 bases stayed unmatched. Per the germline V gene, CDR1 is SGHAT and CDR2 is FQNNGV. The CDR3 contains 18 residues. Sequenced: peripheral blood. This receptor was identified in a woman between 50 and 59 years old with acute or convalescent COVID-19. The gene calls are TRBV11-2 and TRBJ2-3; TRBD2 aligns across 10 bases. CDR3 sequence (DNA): TGTGCCAGCAGCCCGCACCGACCTAGCGGGAGTCGACCAGATACGCAGTATTTT. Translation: CASSPHRPSGSRPDTQYF.